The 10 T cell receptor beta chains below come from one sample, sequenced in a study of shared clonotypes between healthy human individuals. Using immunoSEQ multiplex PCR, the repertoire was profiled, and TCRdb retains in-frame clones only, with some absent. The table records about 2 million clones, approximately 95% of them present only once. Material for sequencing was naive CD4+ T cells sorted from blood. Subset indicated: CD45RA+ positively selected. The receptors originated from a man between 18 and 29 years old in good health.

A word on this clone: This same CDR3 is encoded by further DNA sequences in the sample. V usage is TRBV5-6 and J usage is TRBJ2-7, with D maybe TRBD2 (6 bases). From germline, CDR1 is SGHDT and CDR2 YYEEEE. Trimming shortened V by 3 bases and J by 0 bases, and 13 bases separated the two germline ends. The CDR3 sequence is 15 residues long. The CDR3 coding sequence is TGTGCCAGCAGCTGGAGGGCGGCAAGCTCCTACGAGCAGTACTTC. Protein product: CASSWRAASSYEQYF.

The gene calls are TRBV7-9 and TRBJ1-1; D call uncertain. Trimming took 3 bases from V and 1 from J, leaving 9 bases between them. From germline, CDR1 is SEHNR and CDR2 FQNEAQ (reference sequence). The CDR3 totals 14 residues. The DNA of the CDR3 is TGTGCCAGCAGCTTTATGGGAAGGAACACTGAAGCTTTCTTT. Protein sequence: CASSFMGRNTEAFF.

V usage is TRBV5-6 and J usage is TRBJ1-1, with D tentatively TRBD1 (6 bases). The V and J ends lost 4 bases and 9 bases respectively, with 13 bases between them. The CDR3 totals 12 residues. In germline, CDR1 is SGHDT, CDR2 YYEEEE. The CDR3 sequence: CASSPTWGQAFF. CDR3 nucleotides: TGTGCCAGCAGCCCCACGTGGGGGCAAGCTTTCTTT.

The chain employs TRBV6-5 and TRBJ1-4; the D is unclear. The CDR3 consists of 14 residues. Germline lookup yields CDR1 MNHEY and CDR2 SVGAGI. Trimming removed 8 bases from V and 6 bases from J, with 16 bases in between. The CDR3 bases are TGTGCCAGCGCGGGGAACTTATGGGATGAAAAACTGTTTTTT. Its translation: CASAGNLWDEKLFF.

The DNA for the CDR3 is TGTGCCAGCAGTTTAAGGGGCAGGGTCCCTGAAGCTTTCTTT. It is translated as CASSLRGRVPEAFF. This chain links TRBV27 with TRBJ1-1; D perhaps matches TRBD1 (5 bases). In germline, CDR1 is MNHEY, CDR2 SMNVEV (reference sequence). There are 14 residues in the CDR3. With 2 bases removed from V and 6 bases from J, the gap between germline ends came to 13 bases.

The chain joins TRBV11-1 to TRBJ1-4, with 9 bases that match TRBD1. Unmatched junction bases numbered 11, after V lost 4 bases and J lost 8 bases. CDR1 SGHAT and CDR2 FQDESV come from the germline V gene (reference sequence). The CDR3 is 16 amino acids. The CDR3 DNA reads TGTGCCAGCAGCTGCCCACGGGACAGGGACGGGGAAAAACTGTTTTTT. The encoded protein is CASSCPRDRDGEKLFF.

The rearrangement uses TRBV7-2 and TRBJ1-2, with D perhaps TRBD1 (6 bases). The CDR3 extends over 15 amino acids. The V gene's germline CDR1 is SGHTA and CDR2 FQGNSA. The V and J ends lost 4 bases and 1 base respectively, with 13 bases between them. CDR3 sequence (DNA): TGTGCCAGCAGCTCCCGGACAGCGATTAACTATGGCTACACCTTC. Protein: CASSSRTAINYGYTF. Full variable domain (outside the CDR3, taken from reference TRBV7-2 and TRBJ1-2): GAGVSQSPSNKVTEKGKDVELRCDPISGHTALYWYRQSLGQGLEFLIYFQGNSAPDKSGLPSDRFSAERTGGSVSTLTIQRTQQEDSAVYLCASSSRTAINYGYTFGSGTRLTVV.

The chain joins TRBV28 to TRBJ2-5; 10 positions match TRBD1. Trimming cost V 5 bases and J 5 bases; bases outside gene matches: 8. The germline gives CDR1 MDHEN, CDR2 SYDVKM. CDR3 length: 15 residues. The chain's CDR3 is CASSSTTGGWETQYF. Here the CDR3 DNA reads TGTGCCAGCAGTAGCACGACAGGGGGCTGGGAGACCCAGTACTTC.

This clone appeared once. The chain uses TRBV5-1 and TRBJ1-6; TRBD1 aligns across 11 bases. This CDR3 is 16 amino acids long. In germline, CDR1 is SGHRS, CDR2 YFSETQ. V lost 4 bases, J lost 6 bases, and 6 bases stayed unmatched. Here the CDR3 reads CASSPGQGASNSPLHF. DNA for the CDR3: TGCGCCAGCAGCCCCGGACAGGGGGCTAGTAATTCACCCCTCCACTTT.

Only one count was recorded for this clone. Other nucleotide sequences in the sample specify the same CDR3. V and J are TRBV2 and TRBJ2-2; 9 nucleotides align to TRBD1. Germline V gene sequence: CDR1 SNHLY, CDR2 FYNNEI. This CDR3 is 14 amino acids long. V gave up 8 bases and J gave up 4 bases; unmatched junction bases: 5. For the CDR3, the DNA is TGTGCCAGCCGAGGACAGGGGAGCACCGGGGAGCTGTTTTTT. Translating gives CASRGQGSTGELFF. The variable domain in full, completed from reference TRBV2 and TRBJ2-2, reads EPEVTQTPSHQVTQMGQEVILRCVPISNHLYFYWYRQILGQKVEFLVSFYNNEISEKSEIFDDQFSVERPDGSNFTLKIRSTKLEDSAMYFCASRGQGSTGELFFGEGSRLTVL.